The clone carrying this T cell receptor beta chain was observed a few times. The data stem from a study of T cell repertoires in ileal Crohn's disease. As for the study in general: Median disease duration was about 8.2 years; 35% to 45% smoked at surgery. Every patient was operated on for stricturing (about 60%) or penetrating (roughly 39%) complications. About half of patients got postoperative therapy: around 10 thiopurines, around 20 anti-TNF.

This CDR3 is 17 amino acids long. The ends lost 0 bases at V and 5 bases at J; junction bases unmatched: 9. Germline V gene data show CDR1 as SGHDT and CDR2 as YYEEEE. Assay used: immunoSEQ multiplex PCR; TCRdb lists only in-frame clones, some missing. The top ten clones hold about 4.9% of a sample with 8,600 or so clones, around 77% of them seen once. Material for sequencing was ileal tissue. This sequence originates from an adult with Crohn's disease. This chain connects TRBV5-6 to TRBJ2-3, with 10 positions matching TRBD2. The CDR3 is CASSLAEAGGRGDTQYF. The CDR3 DNA is TGTGCCAGCAGCTTGGCCGAAGCGGGGGGGCGGGGAGATACGCAGTATTTT.